This record looks at one T cell receptor (beta chain) sequence and its context. The target antigen is unknown. The entry originates in a study of cytomegalovirus exposure and HLA in healthy donors. Overall study findings and caveats: CMV antigen specificity of a few CMV-associated chains was confirmed in vitro. Roughly uniform sequencing depth across donors was assumed, possibly incorrectly. Indistinguishability led to the exclusion of some V segments, TRBV6-2 and TRBV6-3 included.

PCR employed 60 Vbeta and 13 Jbeta primers. Authors' data handling: There were around 78 million unique TCR beta chains by a later count, and 8.5 million to 14 million of them were shared. Generated by immunoSEQ multiplex PCR, the TCRdb table keeps only in-frame clones and is missing some. Clone size and V and J calls were adopted from that table, with D and trimming inferred from the DNA. Of about 130,000 clones in the sample, around 81% were seen once. CDR3 length: 14 amino acids. Germline V lookup: CDR1 MGHDK, CDR2 SYGVNS. Trimming took 4 bases from V and 0 from J; bases not matched to a gene: 2. The specimen was PBMCs. The chain joins TRBV25-1 to TRBJ2-7; 8 bases are shared with TRBD1. This receptor was taken from a man aged 18 to 29 in good health and CMV-seronegative. The CDR3 DNA is TGTGCCAGCAGTGGACAGGGGAGCTCCTACGAGCAGTACTTC. Translation: CASSGQGSSYEQYF.